Below, 11 T cell receptor beta chains from the same sample are listed, as sequenced in a study of shared clonotypes between healthy human individuals. Sequencing was performed with immunoSEQ multiplex PCR; in TCRdb, only in-frame clones are kept and a portion is missing. The data show 640,000 or so clones, 72% seen once. The source material was memory CD4+ T cells sorted from blood. The sample's subset: CD45RA-negative fraction. The source is a woman under 40 in good health.

This clone has just a few counts. The chain joins TRBV6-4 to TRBJ2-3, with 10 bases fitting TRBD2. Trimming took 4 bases from V and 2 from J; bases not matched to a gene: 3. The CDR3 runs to 15 residues. The germline V gene encodes CDR1 MRHNA and CDR2 SNTAGT. The CDR3 region is CASSAGTSDTDTQYF. The CDR3 coding sequence is TGTGCCAGCAGTGCGGGGACTAGCGACACAGATACGCAGTATTTT.

The rearrangement uses TRBV5-8 and TRBJ2-6; TRBD1 might be the D (6 bases). Germline V lookup: CDR1 SGHTS, CDR2 YDEGEE. The V end lost 1 base, the J end lost 2 bases, and 13 bases lay between the germline ends. The CDR3 covers 17 residues. Written as DNA, the CDR3 is TGTGCCAGCAGCTTGCACAGGGTGAAGACTGGGGCCAACGTCCTGACTTTC. Translation gives CASSLHRVKTGANVLTF.

The gene calls are TRBV4-1 and TRBJ2-1; D is perhaps TRBD2 (5 bases). The V and J ends lost 4 bases and 8 bases respectively, with 12 bases between them. Per the germline V gene, CDR1 is MGHRA and CDR2 is YSYEKL. The CDR3 is 13 residues long. This CDR3 is CASSLLDGDEQFF. CDR3 coding DNA: TGCGCCAGCAGCCTACTCGACGGGGATGAGCAGTTCTTC.

Remarks on this clone: The sample carries other DNA sequences with the same CDR3. The chain carries TRBV9 and TRBJ2-2, with unresolved D. V was cut by 0 bases and J by 3 bases, with 3 bases left in between. Germline V gene data show CDR1 as SGDLS and CDR2 as YYNGEE. The CDR3 is 13 amino acids. CDR3 in DNA: TGTGCCAGCAGCGTAGTTGACACCGGGGAGCTGTTTTTT. It encodes CASSVVDTGELFF.

The rearrangement links TRBV5-1 to TRBJ2-7; TRBD1 matches 9 bases. The CDR3 is made up of 15 amino acids. CDR1 and CDR2 (germline): SGHRS, YFSETQ. J lost 6 bases, V lost 0 bases, and 7 bases had no gene match. The CDR3 sequence is CASSLGGTGYSEQYF. The CDR3 nucleotides read TGCGCCAGCAGCTTGGGAGGGACAGGGTACTCCGAGCAGTACTTC.

The CDR3 loop reads CASSRGMQTDTQYF. In DNA, the CDR3 is TGCGCCAGCAGTAGGGGGATGCAAACAGATACGCAGTATTTT. J is TRBJ2-3 and V is TRBV10-1; D is perhaps TRBD1 (6 bases). V gave up 5 bases and J gave up 3 bases, with 12 bases separating them. There are 14 residues in the CDR3. The germline V gene encodes CDR1 WNHNN and CDR2 SYGVQD (reference sequence).

As concerns this clone: This may come from a read error, since a much larger clone is one base off. The same CDR3 also results from other DNA sequences found in this sample. The chain has TRBV5-1 and TRBJ1-1; D remains ambiguous. Between the trimmed V and J ends, which lost 3 bases and 2 bases, there was a span of 2 bases. The germline gives CDR1 SGHRS, CDR2 YFSETQ. This CDR3 is built from 11 residues. Here the CDR3 DNA reads TGCGCCAGCAGCTCAAACACTGAAGCTTTCTTT. It is translated as CASSSNTEAFF.

This clone was detected only once. The chain links TRBV6-6 to TRBJ1-2; no firm D call. The germline V and J ends were trimmed by 5 bases and 8 bases, with 15 bases remaining between them. This CDR3 has 13 amino acids. CDR1 and CDR2 (germline): MNHNY, SVGAGI (reference sequence). CDR3 in amino acids: CASSTGYRGGYTF. The CDR3 nucleotides are TGTGCCAGCAGTACCGGGTACCGCGGAGGCTACACCTTC.

The gene calls are TRBV28 and TRBJ2-6, with D possibly being TRBD1 (5 bases). V was shortened by 5 bases and J by 2 bases, with 13 bases between the two germline ends. Germline CDR1 and CDR2: MDHEN and SYDVKM. The CDR3 is 16 residues long. This CDR3 reads CASSPPQGTGANVLTF. The CDR3 DNA follows: TGTGCCAGCAGTCCCCCCCAGGGAACTGGGGCCAACGTCCTGACTTTC.

This chain connects TRBV6-5 to TRBJ1-2; perhaps TRBD1 as D (5 bases). Germline V gives CDR1 MNHEY, CDR2 SVGAGI. The CDR3 consists of 13 residues. The V end lost 6 bases, the J end lost 7 bases, and 15 bases lay between the germline ends. CDR3 residues: CASSPLGPRGYTF. DNA for the CDR3: TGTGCCAGCAGCCCTCTGGGACCCCGTGGCTACACCTTC.

This clone was detected ten times or more. The gene calls are TRBV4-1 and TRBJ1-4; D is ambiguous. Deletions cut 4 bases from V and 2 bases from J, with 5 bases between. Per germline, CDR1 MGHRA and CDR2 YSYEKL. This CDR3 is 13 amino acids long. DNA of the CDR3: TGCGCCAGCAGCCCCTCGACTAATGAAAAACTGTTTTTT. Translated: CASSPSTNEKLFF.